The 27 T cell receptor beta chains in this list originate from one sample, sequenced in a study of control samples from healthy donors and cancer patients. The protocol was immunoSEQ multiplex PCR, while the TCRdb copy is restricted to in-frame clones and leaves out a portion. The table shows roughly 450,000 clones, with approximately 92% occurring only once. Sequencing used PBMCs. These TCRs come from a man in his forties with head and neck cancer.

In its sample, this clone was seen once. This chain connects TRBV6-1 to TRBJ1-1; no clear D gene. Trimming removed 5 bases from V and 5 bases from J, with 6 bases in between. This CDR3 is 11 amino acids long. CDR1 and CDR2 from the germline V gene are MNHNS and SASEGT. The CDR3, as DNA: TGTGCCAGCAGTTTCGAAACTGAAGCTTTCTTT. As protein: CASSFETEAFF.

This clone was recorded once. J is TRBJ2-3 and V is TRBV28; D unresolved. Between the trimmed V and J ends, which lost 11 bases and 2 bases, there was a span of 11 bases. The CDR3 sequence is 12 residues long. Looked up from germline, CDR1 is MDHEN and CDR2 is SYDVKM. CDR3 coding DNA: TGTGCCGGATCCGGTAACACAGATACGCAGTATTTT. Protein: CAGSGNTDTQYF.

The V call is TRBV4-1, the J call TRBJ1-2; TRBD1 matches 10 bases. Germline CDR1 reads MGHRA; CDR2 reads YSYEKL. Losses at the gene ends were 4 bases for V and 8 bases for J; bases not matched to a gene: 10. The CDR3 covers 15 residues. As DNA, the CDR3 is TGCGCCAGCAGCCCCCGGGAGGGACAGGGGAAAGGCTACACCTTC. It codes for CASSPREGQGKGYTF.

This sequence joins TRBV6-5 and TRBJ2-1, with 9 bases lining up with TRBD2. The CDR3 covers 15 residues. Looked up from germline, CDR1 is MNHEY and CDR2 is SVGAGI. With 6 bases clipped from V and 10 bases from J, the junction kept 13 bases outside the gene matches. The CDR3 region is CASSAGAGGPLEQFF. The CDR3 DNA sequence: TGTGCCAGCAGCGCCGGGGCGGGGGGGCCCCTCGAGCAGTTCTTC.

Concerning this clone: At one boundary the junction diverges from the germline segment, which might be a read error. The genes are TRBV28 and TRBJ1-5; D gene uncertain. CDR1 and CDR2 from the germline V gene are MDHEN and SYDVKM. This CDR3 is built from 13 residues. This CDR3 is CASRLPSNQAQHF. In nucleotides, the CDR3 is TGTGCCAGCAGGTTGCCCAGTAATCAGGCCCAGCATTTT.

The count of this clone is one. This chain joins TRBV19 and TRBJ1-3, with D unresolved. The CDR3 consists of 16 residues. The germline gives CDR1 LNHDA, CDR2 SQIVND (reference sequence). The ends were cut back, 4 bases at V and 2 bases at J, with 15 bases in the middle. Written as DNA, the CDR3 is TGTGCCAGTAGTACCCTAAAGGGCGGGACTGGAAACACCATATATTTT. This gives the protein CASSTLKGGTGNTIYF.

The J gene is TRBJ2-2, the V gene TRBV6-4; D call uncertain. Germline lookup yields CDR1 MRHNA and CDR2 SNTAGT. This CDR3 is built from 15 residues. The V gene lost 6 bases and the J gene lost 1 base, with 12 bases spanning the gap. CDR3 in amino acids: CASSPEAGNTGELFF. The CDR3, as DNA: TGTGCCAGCAGCCCTGAGGCAGGGAACACCGGGGAGCTGTTTTTT.

In its sample, this clone was seen many times. This chain joins TRBV19 and TRBJ1-1, with D uncertain. V lost 5 bases to trimming and J lost 4 bases, with 8 bases between them. Germline assignment: CDR1 LNHDA and CDR2 SQIVND (reference sequence). The CDR3 consists of 12 residues. The CDR3 DNA is TGTGCCAGTAGTGTGGAGGGCACTGAAGCTTTCTTT. This sequence encodes CASSVEGTEAFF. Based on the CDR3 plus reference TRBV19 and TRBJ1-1, the full variable domain is DGGITQSPKYLFRKEGQNVTLSCEQNLNHDAMYWYRQDPGQGLRLIYYSQIVNDFQKGDIAEGYSVSREKKESFPLTVTSAQKNPTAFYLCASSVEGTEAFFGQGTRLTVV.

CDR3 amino acids: CAGQDWRNTIYF. The CDR3 DNA is TGTGCCGGACAGGATTGGAGAAACACCATATATTTT. The rearrangement uses TRBV6-5 and TRBJ1-3; 7 bases match TRBD1. CDR1 and CDR2 (germline): MNHEY, SVGAGI. V dropped 11 bases and J dropped 5; count of bases not matched to a gene: 6. The length of the CDR3 is 12 residues.

CDR3 protein: CASSYPPGLAPGWGTDTQYF. CDR3 nucleotide sequence: TGTGCCAGCAGTTACCCGCCGGGACTAGCTCCTGGATGGGGGACAGATACGCAGTATTTT. This chain uses TRBV6-2 or TRBV6-3 with TRBJ2-3, with 9 nucleotides matching TRBD2. The trim removed 2 bases at V and 3 bases at J, leaving 18 bases unmatched. Germline CDR1 is MNHEY and CDR2 is SVGEGT. The CDR3 length is 20 residues.

This clone was observed a single time. This sequence joins TRBV29-1 and TRBJ2-5; TRBD1 matches 9 bases. The CDR3 totals 14 residues. Germline CDR1 and CDR2: SQVTM and ANQGSEA. V dropped 2 bases and J dropped 5; count of bases not matched to a gene: 6. The CDR3 region is CSVERDRDGETQYF. For the CDR3, the DNA is TGCAGCGTTGAAAGGGACAGGGATGGGGAGACCCAGTACTTC.

This chain joins TRBV9 and TRBJ2-2; no clear D. The CDR3 is made up of 15 amino acids. Trimming left V 4 bases short and J 1 base short, with 11 bases between. Per the germline V gene, CDR1 is SGDLS and CDR2 is YYNGEE. The DNA of the CDR3 is TGTGCCAGCAGCCCCCCACTGGGGAACACCGGGGAGCTGTTTTTT. It encodes CASSPPLGNTGELFF.

The CDR3 is CASSAIGRTGEQFF. CDR3 bases: TGTGCCAGCAGCGCAATTGGGAGGACGGGCGAGCAGTTCTTC. This rearrangement joins TRBV7-2 to TRBJ2-1, with D perhaps matching TRBD2 (6 bases). V was shortened by 5 bases and J by 10 bases, with 18 bases between the two germline ends. The CDR3 is 14 residues long. Germline V gene data show CDR1 as SGHTA and CDR2 as FQGNSA.

The rearrangement uses TRBV7-3 and TRBJ2-7; TRBD2 matches 13 bases. The V gene's germline CDR1 is SGHTA and CDR2 FQGTGA. J lost 7 bases, V lost 5 bases, and 8 bases had no gene match. The CDR3 consists of 15 residues. This CDR3 is CASSQGGTSGTEQYF. CDR3 nucleotides: TGTGCCAGCAGCCAGGGAGGGACTAGCGGGACGGAGCAGTACTTC.

The chain is built from TRBV18 and TRBJ2-7, with 7 bases aligning to TRBD1. Trimming cost V 5 bases and J 5 bases; bases outside gene matches: 9. The V gene's germline CDR1 is KGHSH and CDR2 LQKENI. The CDR3 contains 14 residues. The CDR3 region is CASSVPGQRNEQYF. The CDR3 nucleotides read TGTGCCAGCTCAGTGCCGGGACAGCGCAACGAGCAGTACTTC.

As regards this clone: Within the sample, other DNA sequences also encode this same CDR3. This chain links TRBV4-3 with TRBJ1-6; 7 bases align to TRBD1. The trim removed 5 bases at V and 13 bases at J, leaving 11 bases unmatched. The V gene's germline CDR1 is LGHNA and CDR2 YSLEER. The CDR3 spans 14 residues. Written as DNA, the CDR3 is TGCGCCAGCAGCTCCGGGACAGAAGCTACGCCCCTCCACTTT. It translates to CASSSGTEATPLHF.

This clone showed up just once. The chain uses TRBV30 and TRBJ1-4; a possible D gene is TRBD1 (5 bases). CDR1 and CDR2 (germline): GTSNPN, SVGIG (reference sequence). This CDR3 has 13 amino acids. V lost 4 bases and J lost 7, with 13 bases in between. Here the CDR3 DNA reads TGTGCCTGGAAGGGACTTCCTCGTGAAAAACTGTTTTTT. As protein: CAWKGLPREKLFF.

This chain joins TRBV24-1 and TRBJ1-6, with D tentatively TRBD1 (5 bases). CDR3 length: 17 residues. V was trimmed by 9 bases and J by 0 bases, leaving 17 bases between them. CDR1 is KGHDR, CDR2 SFDVKD, per germline. CDR3 protein: CATWGGEFSSYNSPLHF. As DNA, the CDR3 is TGTGCCACCTGGGGGGGTGAGTTCAGCTCCTATAATTCACCCCTCCACTTT.

The chain recombines TRBV9 with TRBJ2-2; D unclear. The CDR3 contains 15 residues. CDR1 and CDR2 (germline): SGDLS, YYNGEE. With 3 bases removed from V and 1 base from J, the gap between germline ends came to 10 bases. CDR3 nucleotide sequence: TGTGCCAGCAGCGAAAGGGAACTGAACACCGGGGAGCTGTTTTTT. It translates to CASSERELNTGELFF.

The chain joins TRBV9 to TRBJ2-1; 9 nucleotides agree with TRBD2. This CDR3 is built from 14 residues. Trimming took 6 bases from V and 8 from J; bases not matched to a gene: 9. The germline V gene has CDR1 SGDLS and CDR2 YYNGEE. CDR3 DNA sequence: TGTGCCAGCACACCCAGCGGGGGGATCGATGAGCAGTTCTTC. As protein: CASTPSGGIDEQFF. Full variable domain (remainder filled in from reference TRBV9 and TRBJ2-1): DSGVTQTPKHLITATGQRVTLRCSPRSGDLSVYWYQQSLDQGLQFLIQYYNGEERAKGNILERFSAQQFPDLHSELNLSSLELGDSALYFCASTPSGGIDEQFFGPGTRLTVL.

The CDR3 DNA is TGCAGTGCTAGCTTAGGACTAGTGCAGTATTTT. Translation: CSASLGLVQYF. This sequence joins TRBV20-1 and TRBJ2-3; 7 bases line up with TRBD2. The germline CDR1 and CDR2 sequences are DFQATT and SNEGSKA (reference sequence). The CDR3 covers 11 residues. The J segment lost 11 bases and the V segment lost 3 bases, leaving 5 bases of the junction unmatched.

The chain couples TRBV4-2 to TRBJ2-5; 8 nucleotides match TRBD2. V shed 0 bases, J shed 1 base, and the junction held 4 bases outside the gene matches. CDR1 and CDR2 (germline): LGHNA, YNFKEQ. The CDR3 sequence is 16 residues long. CDR3 region: CASSQDWTSSQETQYF. CDR3 in DNA: TGTGCCAGCAGCCAAGATTGGACTAGCAGCCAAGAGACCCAGTACTTC.

This rearrangement joins TRBV6-6 to TRBJ1-2, with unresolved D. This CDR3 has 15 amino acids. Germline assignment: CDR1 MNHNY and CDR2 SVGAGI (reference sequence). The ends were cut back, 2 bases at V and 0 bases at J, with 10 bases in the middle. The DNA of the CDR3 is TGTGCCAGCAGTTACACCCAGATCACTAACTATGGCTACACCTTC. Translation gives CASSYTQITNYGYTF.

The chain is built from TRBV7-2 and TRBJ1-5; D is unclear. The CDR3 contains 13 residues. Germline lookup yields CDR1 SGHTA and CDR2 FQGNSA. With 3 bases removed from V and 6 bases from J, the gap between germline ends came to 9 bases. CDR3 bases: TGTGCCAGCAGCTTCGGGGTGGTTCAGCCCCAGCATTTT. Encoded protein: CASSFGVVQPQHF.

The chain uses TRBV5-4 and TRBJ2-5; no firm D call. The V end lost 1 base, the J end lost 4 bases, and 11 bases lay between the germline ends. CDR1 and CDR2 (germline): SGHNT, YYREEE (reference sequence). The CDR3 extends over 14 amino acids. This CDR3 reads CASSLRVIGETQYF. In DNA form, the CDR3 reads TGTGCCAGCAGCTTGCGGGTTATAGGAGAGACCCAGTACTTC.

The chain joins TRBV11-2 to TRBJ2-2; the D is unclear. From germline, CDR1 is SGHAT and CDR2 FQNNGV. This CDR3 contains 15 residues. V shed 0 bases and J shed 5 bases, with 10 bases lying between them. CDR3 bases: TGTGCCAGCAGCTTAGATCAAGGAATGACCGGGGAGCTGTTTTTT. Amino acid sequence: CASSLDQGMTGELFF.

This rearrangement joins TRBV27 to TRBJ2-3, with D uncertain. V was trimmed by 0 bases and J by 0 bases, leaving 7 bases between them. CDR1 and CDR2 (germline): MNHEY, SMNVEV (reference sequence). CDR3 length equals 15 residues. CDR3 in DNA: TGTGCCAGCAGTTTATCCTGGGGTAGCACAGATACGCAGTATTTT. It is translated as CASSLSWGSTDTQYF.